This paragraph reports one T cell receptor (beta chain). This sample was included in a study of control samples from healthy donors and cancer patients. This CDR3 has 17 amino acids. V dropped 4 bases and J dropped 8 bases, with 24 bases sitting between them. CDR1 is MGHRA and CDR2 is YSYEKL in the germline V gene. Measured with immunoSEQ multiplex PCR; TCRdb has only the in-frame clones, and not every one. The sample records about 100,000 clones, roughly 87% being singletons. V gene TRBV4-1 combines with J gene TRBJ2-1; D is possibly TRBD1 (6 bases). The sample was blood. The clonotype comes from a woman aged 45-65 years in good health. The CDR3: CASSPIGARGRLDEQFF. CDR3 in DNA: TGCGCCAGCAGCCCTATAGGGGCCAGGGGAAGATTGGATGAGCAGTTCTTC.